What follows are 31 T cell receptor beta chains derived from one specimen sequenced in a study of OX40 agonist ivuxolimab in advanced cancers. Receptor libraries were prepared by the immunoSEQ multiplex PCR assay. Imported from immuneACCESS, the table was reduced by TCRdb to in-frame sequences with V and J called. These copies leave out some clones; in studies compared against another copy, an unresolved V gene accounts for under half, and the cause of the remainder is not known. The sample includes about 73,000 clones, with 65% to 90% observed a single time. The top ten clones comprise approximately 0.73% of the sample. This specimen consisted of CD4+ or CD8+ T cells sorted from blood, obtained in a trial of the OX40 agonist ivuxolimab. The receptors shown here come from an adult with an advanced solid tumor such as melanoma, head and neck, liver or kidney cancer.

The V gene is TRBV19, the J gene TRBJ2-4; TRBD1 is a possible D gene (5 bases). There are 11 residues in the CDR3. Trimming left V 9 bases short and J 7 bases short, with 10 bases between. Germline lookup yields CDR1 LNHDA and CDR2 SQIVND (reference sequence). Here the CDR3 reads CASRQFNIQYF. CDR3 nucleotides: TGTGCCAGCCGACAGTTTAACATTCAGTACTTC. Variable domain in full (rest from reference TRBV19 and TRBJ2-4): DGGITQSPKYLFRKEGQNVTLSCEQNLNHDAMYWYRQDPGQGLRLIYYSQIVNDFQKGDIAEGYSVSREKKESFPLTVTSAQKNPTAFYLCASRQFNIQYFGAGTRLSVL.

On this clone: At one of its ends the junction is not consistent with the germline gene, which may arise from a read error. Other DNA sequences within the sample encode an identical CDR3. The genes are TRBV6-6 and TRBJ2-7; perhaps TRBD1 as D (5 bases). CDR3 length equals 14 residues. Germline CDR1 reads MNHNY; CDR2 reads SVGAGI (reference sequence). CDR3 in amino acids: CASSYSGDRHEQYF. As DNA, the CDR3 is TGTGCCAGCAGTTACTCAGGAGACAGACACGAGCAATACTTC.

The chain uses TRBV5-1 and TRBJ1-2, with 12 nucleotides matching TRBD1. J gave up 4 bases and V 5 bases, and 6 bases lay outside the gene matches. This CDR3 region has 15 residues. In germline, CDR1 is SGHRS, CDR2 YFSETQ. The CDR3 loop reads CASRAGTGGFYGYTF. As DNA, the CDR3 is TGCGCCAGCAGAGCCGGGACAGGGGGCTTCTATGGCTACACCTTC. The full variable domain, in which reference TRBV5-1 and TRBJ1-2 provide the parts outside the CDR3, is KAGVTQTPRYLIKTRGQQVTLSCSPISGHRSVSWYQQTPGQGLQFLFEYFSETQRNKGNFPGRFSGRQFSNSRSEMNVSTLELGDSALYLCASRAGTGGFYGYTFGSGTRLTVV.

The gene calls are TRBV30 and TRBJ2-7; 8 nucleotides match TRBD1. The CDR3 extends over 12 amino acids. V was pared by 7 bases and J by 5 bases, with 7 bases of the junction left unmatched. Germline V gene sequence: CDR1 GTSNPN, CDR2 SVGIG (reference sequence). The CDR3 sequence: CASGQGEHEQYF. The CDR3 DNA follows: TGTGCCTCAGGACAGGGTGAACACGAGCAGTACTTC. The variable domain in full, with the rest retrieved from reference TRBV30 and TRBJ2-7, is SQTIHQWPATLVQPVGSPLSLECTVEGTSNPNLYWYRQAAGRGLQLLFYSVGIGQISSEVPQNLSASRPQDRQFILSSKKLLLSDSGFYLCASGQGEHEQYFGPGTRLTVT.

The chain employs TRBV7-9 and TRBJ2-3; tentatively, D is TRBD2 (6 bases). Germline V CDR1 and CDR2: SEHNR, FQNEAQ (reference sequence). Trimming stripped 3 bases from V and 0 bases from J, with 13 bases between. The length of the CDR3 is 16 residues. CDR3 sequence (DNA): TGTGCCAGCAGCTTCCAGCGGGCCTATAGCACAGATACGCAGTATTTT. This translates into CASSFQRAYSTDTQYF.

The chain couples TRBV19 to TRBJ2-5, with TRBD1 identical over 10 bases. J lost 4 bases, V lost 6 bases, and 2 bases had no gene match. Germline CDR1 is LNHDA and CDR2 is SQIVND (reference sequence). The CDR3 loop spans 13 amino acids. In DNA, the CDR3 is TGTGCCAGTAGGGGGGACAGGGGAGAGACCCAGTACTTC. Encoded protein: CASRGDRGETQYF. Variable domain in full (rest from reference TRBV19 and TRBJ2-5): DGGITQSPKYLFRKEGQNVTLSCEQNLNHDAMYWYRQDPGQGLRLIYYSQIVNDFQKGDIAEGYSVSREKKESFPLTVTSAQKNPTAFYLCASRGDRGETQYFGPGTRLLVL.

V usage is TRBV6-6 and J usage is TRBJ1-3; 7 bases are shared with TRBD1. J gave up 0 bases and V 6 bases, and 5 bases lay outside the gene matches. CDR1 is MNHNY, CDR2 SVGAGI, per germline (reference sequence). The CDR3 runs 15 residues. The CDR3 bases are TGTGCCAGCAGGCGACAGGGAAACTCTGGAAACACCATATATTTT. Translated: CASRRQGNSGNTIYF.

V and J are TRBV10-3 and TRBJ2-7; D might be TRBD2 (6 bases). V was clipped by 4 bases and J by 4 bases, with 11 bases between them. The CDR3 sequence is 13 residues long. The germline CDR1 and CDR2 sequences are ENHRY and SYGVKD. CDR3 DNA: TGTGCCATCAGTGGGGAGGTTTGGTACGAGCAGTACTTC. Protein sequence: CAISGEVWYEQYF.

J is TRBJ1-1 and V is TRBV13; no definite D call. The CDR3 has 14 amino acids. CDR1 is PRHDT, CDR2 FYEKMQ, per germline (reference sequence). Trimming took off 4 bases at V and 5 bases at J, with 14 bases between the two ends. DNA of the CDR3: TGTGCCAGCAGCTCGGAGAGTTTCAGGACTGAAGCTTTCTTT. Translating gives CASSSESFRTEAFF.

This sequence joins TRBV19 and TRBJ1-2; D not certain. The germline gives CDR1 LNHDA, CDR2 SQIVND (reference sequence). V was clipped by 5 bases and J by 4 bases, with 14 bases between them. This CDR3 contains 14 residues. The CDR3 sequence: CASSPSPAGYGYTF. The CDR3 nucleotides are TGTGCCAGTAGTCCCTCCCCAGCAGGCTATGGCTACACCTTC.

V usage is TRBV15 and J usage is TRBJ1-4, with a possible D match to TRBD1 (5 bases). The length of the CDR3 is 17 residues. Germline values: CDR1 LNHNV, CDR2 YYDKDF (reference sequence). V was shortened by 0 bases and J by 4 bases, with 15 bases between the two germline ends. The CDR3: CATSRDSLAGGNEKLFF. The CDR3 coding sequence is TGTGCCACCAGCAGAGATTCCCTCGCGGGGGGTAATGAAAAACTGTTTTTT.

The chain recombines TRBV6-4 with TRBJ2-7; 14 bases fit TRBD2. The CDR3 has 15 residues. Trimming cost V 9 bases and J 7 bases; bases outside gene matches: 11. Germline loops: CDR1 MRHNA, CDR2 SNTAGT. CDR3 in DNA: TGTGCCAGTCCGGGACTAGCGGGAGTGTCTTGGGAGCAGTACTTC. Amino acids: CASPGLAGVSWEQYF.

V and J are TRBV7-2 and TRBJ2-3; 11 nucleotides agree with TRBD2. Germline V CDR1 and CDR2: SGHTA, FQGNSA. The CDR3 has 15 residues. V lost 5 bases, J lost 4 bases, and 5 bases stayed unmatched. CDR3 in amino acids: CASSRSGRVPDTQYF. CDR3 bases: TGTGCCAGCAGCCGTAGCGGGAGGGTCCCAGATACGCAGTATTTT. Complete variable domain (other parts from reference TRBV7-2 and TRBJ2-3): GAGVSQSPSNKVTEKGKDVELRCDPISGHTALYWYRQSLGQGLEFLIYFQGNSAPDKSGLPSDRFSAERTGGSVSTLTIQRTQQEDSAVYLCASSRSGRVPDTQYFGPGTRLTVL.

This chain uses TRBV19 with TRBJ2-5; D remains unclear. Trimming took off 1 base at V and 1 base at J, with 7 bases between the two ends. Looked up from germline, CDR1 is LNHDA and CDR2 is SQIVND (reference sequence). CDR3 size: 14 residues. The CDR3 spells CASSIGSPQETQYF. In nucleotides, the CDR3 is TGTGCCAGTAGTATAGGCAGCCCCCAAGAGACCCAGTACTTC. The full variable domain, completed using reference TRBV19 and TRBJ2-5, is DGGITQSPKYLFRKEGQNVTLSCEQNLNHDAMYWYRQDPGQGLRLIYYSQIVNDFQKGDIAEGYSVSREKKESFPLTVTSAQKNPTAFYLCASSIGSPQETQYFGPGTRLLVL.

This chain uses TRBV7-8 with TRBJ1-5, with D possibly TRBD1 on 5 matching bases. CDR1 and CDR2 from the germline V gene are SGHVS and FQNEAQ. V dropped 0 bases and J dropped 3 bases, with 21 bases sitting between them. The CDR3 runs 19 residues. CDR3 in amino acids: CASSLAGDLRSPYNQPQHF. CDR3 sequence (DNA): TGTGCCAGCAGCTTAGCGGGGGATTTGAGGAGTCCTTACAATCAGCCCCAGCATTTT.

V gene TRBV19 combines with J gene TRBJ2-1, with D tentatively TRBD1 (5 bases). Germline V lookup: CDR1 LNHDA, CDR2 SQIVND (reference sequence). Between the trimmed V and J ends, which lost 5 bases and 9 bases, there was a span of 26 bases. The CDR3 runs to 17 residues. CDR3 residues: CASSPLGLEQGVGEQFF. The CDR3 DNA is TGTGCCAGTAGTCCCCTGGGCCTGGAGCAAGGGGTGGGTGAGCAGTTCTTC.

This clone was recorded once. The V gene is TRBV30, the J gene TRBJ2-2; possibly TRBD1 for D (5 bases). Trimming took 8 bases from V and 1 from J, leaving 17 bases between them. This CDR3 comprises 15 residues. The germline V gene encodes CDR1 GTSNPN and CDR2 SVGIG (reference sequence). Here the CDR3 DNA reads TGTGCCAGGGATAAGGGGTCCCGGAACACCGGGGAGCTGTTTTTT. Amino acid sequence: CARDKGSRNTGELFF.

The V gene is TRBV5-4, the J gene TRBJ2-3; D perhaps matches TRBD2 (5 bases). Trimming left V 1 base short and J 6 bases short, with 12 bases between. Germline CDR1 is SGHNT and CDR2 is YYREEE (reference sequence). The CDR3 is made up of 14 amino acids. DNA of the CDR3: TGTGCCAGCAGCTTGTACGGGGTCGGGGATACGCAGTATTTT. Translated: CASSLYGVGDTQYF.

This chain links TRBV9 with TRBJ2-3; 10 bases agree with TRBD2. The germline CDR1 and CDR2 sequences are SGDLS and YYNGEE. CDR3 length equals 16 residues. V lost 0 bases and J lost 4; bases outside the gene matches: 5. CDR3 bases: TGTGCCAGCAGCGTAGGGGTTAGCGGGGGGCCAGATACGCAGTATTTT. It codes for CASSVGVSGGPDTQYF.

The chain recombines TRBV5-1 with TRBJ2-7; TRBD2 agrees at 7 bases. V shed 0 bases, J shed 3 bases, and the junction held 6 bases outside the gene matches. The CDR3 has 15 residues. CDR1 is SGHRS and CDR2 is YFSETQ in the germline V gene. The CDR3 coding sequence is TGCGCCAGCAGCTTGGTCGGGGGGACGTTCTACGAGCAGTACTTC. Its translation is CASSLVGGTFYEQYF.

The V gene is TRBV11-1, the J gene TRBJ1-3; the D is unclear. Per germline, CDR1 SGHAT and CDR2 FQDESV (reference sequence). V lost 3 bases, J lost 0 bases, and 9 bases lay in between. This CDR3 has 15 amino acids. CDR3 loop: CASSFSARSGNTIYF. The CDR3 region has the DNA TGTGCCAGCAGCTTTTCAGCACGCTCTGGAAACACCATATATTTT.

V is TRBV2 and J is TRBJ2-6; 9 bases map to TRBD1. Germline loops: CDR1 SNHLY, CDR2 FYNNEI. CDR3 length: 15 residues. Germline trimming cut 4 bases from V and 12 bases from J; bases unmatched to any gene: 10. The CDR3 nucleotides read TGTGCCAGCAGTGTGAGGACAGGGGAGGGCAGCGTCCTGACTTTC. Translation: CASSVRTGEGSVLTF.

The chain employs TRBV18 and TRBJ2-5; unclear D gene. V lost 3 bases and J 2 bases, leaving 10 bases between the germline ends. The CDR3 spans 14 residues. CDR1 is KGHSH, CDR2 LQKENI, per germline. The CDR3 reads CASSPRTSQETQYF. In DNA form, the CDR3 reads TGTGCCAGCTCACCTCGGACGAGTCAAGAGACCCAGTACTTC.

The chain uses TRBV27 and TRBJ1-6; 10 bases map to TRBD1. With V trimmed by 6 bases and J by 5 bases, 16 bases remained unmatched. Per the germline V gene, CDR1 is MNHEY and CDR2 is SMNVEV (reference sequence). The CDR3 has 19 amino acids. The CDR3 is CASRRQGALGSPNNSPLHF. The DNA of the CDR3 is TGTGCCAGCAGGCGACAGGGGGCGCTTGGAAGCCCTAATAATTCACCCCTCCACTTT.

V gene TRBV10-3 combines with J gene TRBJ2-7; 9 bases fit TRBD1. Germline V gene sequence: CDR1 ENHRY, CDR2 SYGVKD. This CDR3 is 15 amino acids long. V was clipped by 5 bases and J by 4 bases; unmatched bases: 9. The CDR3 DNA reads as TGTGCCATCAGTCCTATACAGGGGGCGAATTACGAGCAGTACTTC. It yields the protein CAISPIQGANYEQYF.

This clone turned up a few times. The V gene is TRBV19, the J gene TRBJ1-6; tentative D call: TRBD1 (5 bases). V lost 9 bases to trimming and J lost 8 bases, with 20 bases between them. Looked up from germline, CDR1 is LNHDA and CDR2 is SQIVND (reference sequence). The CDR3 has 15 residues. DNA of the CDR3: TGTGCCAGCTCAAGAGATGGGGACTCCGATTCACCCCTCCACTTT. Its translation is CASSRDGDSDSPLHF. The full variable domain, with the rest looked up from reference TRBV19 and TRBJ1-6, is DGGITQSPKYLFRKEGQNVTLSCEQNLNHDAMYWYRQDPGQGLRLIYYSQIVNDFQKGDIAEGYSVSREKKESFPLTVTSAQKNPTAFYLCASSRDGDSDSPLHFGNGTRLTVT.

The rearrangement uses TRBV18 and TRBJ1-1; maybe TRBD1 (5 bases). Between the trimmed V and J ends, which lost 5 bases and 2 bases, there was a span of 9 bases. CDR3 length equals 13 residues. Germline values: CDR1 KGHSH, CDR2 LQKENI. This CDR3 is CASSGDGNTEAFF. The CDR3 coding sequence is TGTGCCAGCTCAGGGGACGGAAACACTGAAGCTTTCTTT.

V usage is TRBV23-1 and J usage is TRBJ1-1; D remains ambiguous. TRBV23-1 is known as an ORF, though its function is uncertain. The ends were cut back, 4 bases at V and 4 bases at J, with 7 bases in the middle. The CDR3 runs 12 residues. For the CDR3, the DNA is TGCGCCAGCAGTCTTGACCTCACTGAAGCTTTCTTT. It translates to CASSLDLTEAFF.

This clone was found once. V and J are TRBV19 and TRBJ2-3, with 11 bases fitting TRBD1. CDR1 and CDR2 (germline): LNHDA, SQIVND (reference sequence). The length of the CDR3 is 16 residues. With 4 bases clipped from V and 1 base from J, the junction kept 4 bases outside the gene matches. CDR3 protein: CASSTGGQGGTDTQYF. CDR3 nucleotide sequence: TGTGCCAGTAGTACCGGGGGACAGGGGGGCACAGATACGCAGTATTTT.

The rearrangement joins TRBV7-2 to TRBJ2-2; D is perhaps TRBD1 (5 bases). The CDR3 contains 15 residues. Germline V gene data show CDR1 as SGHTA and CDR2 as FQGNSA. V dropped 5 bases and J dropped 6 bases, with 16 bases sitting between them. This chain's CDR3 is CASSTRQYRPGELFF. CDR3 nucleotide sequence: TGTGCCAGCAGCACCAGACAGTATCGGCCCGGGGAGCTGTTTTTT. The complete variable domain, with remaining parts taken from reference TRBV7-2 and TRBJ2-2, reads GAGVSQSPSNKVTEKGKDVELRCDPISGHTALYWYRQSLGQGLEFLIYFQGNSAPDKSGLPSDRFSAERTGGSVSTLTIQRTQQEDSAVYLCASSTRQYRPGELFFGEGSRLTVL.

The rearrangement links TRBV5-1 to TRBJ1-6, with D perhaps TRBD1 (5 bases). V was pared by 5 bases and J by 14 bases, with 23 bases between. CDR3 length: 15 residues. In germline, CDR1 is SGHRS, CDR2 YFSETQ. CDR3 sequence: CASSLGTGERGALHF. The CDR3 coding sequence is TGCGCCAGCAGTCTCGGGACGGGCGAAAGAGGGGCCCTCCACTTT.